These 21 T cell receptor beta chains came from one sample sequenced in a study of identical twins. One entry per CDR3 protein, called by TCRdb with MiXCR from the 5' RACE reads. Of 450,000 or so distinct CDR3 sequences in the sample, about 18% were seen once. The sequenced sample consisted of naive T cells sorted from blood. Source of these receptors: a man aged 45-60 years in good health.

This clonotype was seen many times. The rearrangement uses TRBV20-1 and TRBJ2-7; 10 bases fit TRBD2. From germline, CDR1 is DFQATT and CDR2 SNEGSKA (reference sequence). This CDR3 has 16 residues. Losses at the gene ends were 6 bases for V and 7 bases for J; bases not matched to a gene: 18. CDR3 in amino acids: CSAIRTSGKTYEEQYF. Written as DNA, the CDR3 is TGCAGTGCCATTAGGACTAGCGGAAAGACATACGAGGAGCAGTACTTC.

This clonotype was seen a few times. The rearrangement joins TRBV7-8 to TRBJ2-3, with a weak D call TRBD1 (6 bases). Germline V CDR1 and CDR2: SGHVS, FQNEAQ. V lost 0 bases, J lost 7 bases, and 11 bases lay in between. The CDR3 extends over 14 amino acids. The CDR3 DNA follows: TGTGCCAGCAGCTTAGCACAGGGAAGAAATACGCAGTATTTT. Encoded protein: CASSLAQGRNTQYF.

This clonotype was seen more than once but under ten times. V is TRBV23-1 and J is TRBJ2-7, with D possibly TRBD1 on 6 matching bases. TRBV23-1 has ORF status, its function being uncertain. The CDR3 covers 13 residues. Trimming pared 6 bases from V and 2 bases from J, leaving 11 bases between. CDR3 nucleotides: TGCGCCAGCAGCAGGGGAAACCCCTACGAGCAGTACTTC. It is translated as CASSRGNPYEQYF.

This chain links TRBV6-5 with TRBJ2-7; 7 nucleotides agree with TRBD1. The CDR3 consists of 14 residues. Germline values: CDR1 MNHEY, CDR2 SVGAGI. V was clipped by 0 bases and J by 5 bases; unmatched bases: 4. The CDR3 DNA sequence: TGTGCCAGCAGTTACTCGGGGACAGTTAACGAGCAGTACTTC. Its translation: CASSYSGTVNEQYF.

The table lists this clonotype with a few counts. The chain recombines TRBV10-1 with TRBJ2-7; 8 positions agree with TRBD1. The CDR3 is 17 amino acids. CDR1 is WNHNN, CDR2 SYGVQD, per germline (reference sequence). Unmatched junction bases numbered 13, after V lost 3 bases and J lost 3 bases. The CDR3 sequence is CASSEGRGTGGFYEQYF. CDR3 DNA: TGCGCCAGCAGTGAAGGTCGCGGAACAGGGGGTTTCTACGAGCAGTACTTC.

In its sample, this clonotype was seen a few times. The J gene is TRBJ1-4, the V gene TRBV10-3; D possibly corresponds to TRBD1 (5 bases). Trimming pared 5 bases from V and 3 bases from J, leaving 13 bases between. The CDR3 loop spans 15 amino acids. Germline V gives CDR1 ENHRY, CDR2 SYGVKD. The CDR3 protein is CAISFDRGANEKLFF. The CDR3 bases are TGTGCCATCAGTTTCGACCGGGGGGCTAATGAAAAACTGTTTTTT.

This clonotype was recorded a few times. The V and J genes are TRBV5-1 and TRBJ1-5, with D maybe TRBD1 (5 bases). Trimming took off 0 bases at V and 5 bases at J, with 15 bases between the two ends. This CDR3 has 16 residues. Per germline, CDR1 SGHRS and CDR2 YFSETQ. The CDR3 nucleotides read TGCGCCAGCAGCTTGGCGGGCCAGGGAGTGGATCAGCCCCAGCATTTT. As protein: CASSLAGQGVDQPQHF.

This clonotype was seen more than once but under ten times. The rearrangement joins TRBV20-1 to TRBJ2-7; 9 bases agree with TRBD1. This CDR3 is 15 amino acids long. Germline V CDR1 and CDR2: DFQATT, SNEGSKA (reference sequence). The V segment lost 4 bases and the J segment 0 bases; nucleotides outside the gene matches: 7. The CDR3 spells CSAIQGASLSYEQYF. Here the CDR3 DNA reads TGCAGTGCTATACAGGGGGCCTCACTCTCCTACGAGCAGTACTTC.

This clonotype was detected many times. CDR3 protein: CASRDGTGELFF. In DNA form, the CDR3 reads TGTGCCAGCAGGGACGGCACCGGGGAGCTGTTTTTT. The chain couples TRBV12-3 or TRBV12-4 to TRBJ2-2; D is unresolved. The CDR3 contains 12 residues. Trimming stripped 6 bases from V and 4 bases from J, with 6 bases between.

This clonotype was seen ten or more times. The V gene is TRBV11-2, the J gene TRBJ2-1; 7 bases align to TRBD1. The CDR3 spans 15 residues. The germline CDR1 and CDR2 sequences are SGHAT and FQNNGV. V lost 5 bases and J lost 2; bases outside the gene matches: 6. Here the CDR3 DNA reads TGTGCCAGCAGCACCCGGACAGGAACCTACAATGAGCAGTTCTTC. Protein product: CASSTRTGTYNEQFF.

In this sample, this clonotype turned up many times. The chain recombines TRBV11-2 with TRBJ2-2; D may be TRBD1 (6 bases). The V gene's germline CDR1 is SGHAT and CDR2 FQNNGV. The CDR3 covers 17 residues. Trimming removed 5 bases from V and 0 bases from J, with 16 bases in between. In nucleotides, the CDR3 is TGTGCCAGCAGCCAATCGAGGGGGAGCACGAACACCGGGGAGCTGTTTTTT. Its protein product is CASSQSRGSTNTGELFF.

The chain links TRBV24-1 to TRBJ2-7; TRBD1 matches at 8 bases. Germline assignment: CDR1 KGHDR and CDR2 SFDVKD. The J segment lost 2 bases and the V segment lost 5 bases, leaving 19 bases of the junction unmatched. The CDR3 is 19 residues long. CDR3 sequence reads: CATSGGPGQDSRNTYEQYF. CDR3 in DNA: TGTGCCACCAGTGGCGGCCCGGGACAGGACTCTCGTAACACCTACGAGCAGTACTTC.

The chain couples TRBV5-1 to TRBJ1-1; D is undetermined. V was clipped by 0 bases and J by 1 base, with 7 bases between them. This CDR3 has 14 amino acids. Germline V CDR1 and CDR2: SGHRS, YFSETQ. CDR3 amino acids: CASSLAFRNTEAFF. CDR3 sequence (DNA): TGCGCCAGCAGCTTGGCGTTCAGGAACACTGAAGCTTTCTTT.

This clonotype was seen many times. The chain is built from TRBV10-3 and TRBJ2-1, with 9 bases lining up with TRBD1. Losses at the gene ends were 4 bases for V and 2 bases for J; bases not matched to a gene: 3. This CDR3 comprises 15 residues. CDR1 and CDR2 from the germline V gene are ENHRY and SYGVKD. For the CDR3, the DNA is TGTGCCATCAGTGTTCGGGACAGGGCCTACAATGAGCAGTTCTTC. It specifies CAISVRDRAYNEQFF.

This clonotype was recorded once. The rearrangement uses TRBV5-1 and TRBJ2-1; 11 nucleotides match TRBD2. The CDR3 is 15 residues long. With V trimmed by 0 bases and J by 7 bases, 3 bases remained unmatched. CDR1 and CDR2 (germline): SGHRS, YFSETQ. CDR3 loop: CASSLGLAGKNEQFF. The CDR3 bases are TGCGCCAGCAGCTTGGGACTAGCGGGAAAGAATGAGCAGTTCTTC. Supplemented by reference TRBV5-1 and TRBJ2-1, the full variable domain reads KAGVTQTPRYLIKTRGQQVTLSCSPISGHRSVSWYQQTPGQGLQFLFEYFSETQRNKGNFPGRFSGRQFSNSRSEMNVSTLELGDSALYLCASSLGLAGKNEQFFGPGTRLTVL.

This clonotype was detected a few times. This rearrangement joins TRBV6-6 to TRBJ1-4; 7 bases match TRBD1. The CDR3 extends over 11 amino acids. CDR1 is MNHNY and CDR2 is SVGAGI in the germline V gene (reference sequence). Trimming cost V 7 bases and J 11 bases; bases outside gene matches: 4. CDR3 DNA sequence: TGTGCCAGCAATAACAGGGGTAAACTGTTTTTT. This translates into CASNNRGKLFF.

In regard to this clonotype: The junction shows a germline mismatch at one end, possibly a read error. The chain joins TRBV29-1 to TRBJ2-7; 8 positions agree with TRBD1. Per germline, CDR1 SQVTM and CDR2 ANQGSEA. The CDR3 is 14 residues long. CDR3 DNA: TGCTGCGTTGAAGGCGGGACAGGATCCTACGAGCAGTACTTC. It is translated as CCVEGGTGSYEQYF.

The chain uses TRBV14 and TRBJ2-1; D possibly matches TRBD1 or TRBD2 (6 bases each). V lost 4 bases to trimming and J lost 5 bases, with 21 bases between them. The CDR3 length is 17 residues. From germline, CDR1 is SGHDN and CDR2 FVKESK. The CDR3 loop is CASSPGAGLASNNEQFF. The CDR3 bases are TGTGCCAGCAGCCCAGGGGCGGGGCTAGCCTCAAACAATGAGCAGTTCTTC.

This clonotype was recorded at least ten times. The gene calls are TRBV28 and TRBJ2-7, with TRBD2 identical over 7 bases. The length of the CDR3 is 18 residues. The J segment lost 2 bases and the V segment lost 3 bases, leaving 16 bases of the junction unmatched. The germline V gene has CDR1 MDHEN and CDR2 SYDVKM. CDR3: CASSFRPSGPLSAYEQYF. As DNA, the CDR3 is TGTGCCAGCAGTTTCAGGCCTAGCGGACCCTTATCCGCCTACGAGCAGTACTTC.

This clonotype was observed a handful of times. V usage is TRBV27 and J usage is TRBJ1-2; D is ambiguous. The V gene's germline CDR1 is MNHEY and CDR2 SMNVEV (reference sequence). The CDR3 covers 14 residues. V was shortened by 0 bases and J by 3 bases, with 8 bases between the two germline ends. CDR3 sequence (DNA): TGTGCCAGCAGTTTATCGGAGGCAGACTATGGCTACACCTTC. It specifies CASSLSEADYGYTF.

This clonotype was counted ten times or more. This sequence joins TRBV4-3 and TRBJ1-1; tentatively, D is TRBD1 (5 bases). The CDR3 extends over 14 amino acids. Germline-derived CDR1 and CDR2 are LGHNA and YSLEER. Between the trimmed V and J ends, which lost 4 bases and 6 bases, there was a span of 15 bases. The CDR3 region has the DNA TGCGCCAGCAGCCTCCGGGGGACGGCTTCTGAAGCTTTCTTT. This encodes CASSLRGTASEAFF.